This TCR beta chain was sequenced in a study of T cell responses to AZD1222 COVID-19 vaccine. The germline V gene has CDR1 MDHEN and CDR2 SYDVKM. This CDR3 spans 11 amino acids. V dropped 6 bases and J dropped 3 bases, with 6 bases sitting between them. Only in-frame clones appear in the TCRdb table, and some are missing; sequencing was by immunoSEQ multiplex PCR. The data show around 150,000 clones, 85% to 90% seen once. This sequence joins TRBV28 and TRBJ2-7; D not certain. The sequencing here drew on peripheral blood, taken on day 0 of AZD1222 vaccination. This TCR was recovered from an adult in good health. CDR3 amino acids: CASRNNYEQYF. The CDR3 DNA reads as TGTGCCAGCAGAAACAACTACGAGCAGTACTTC.